The text below deals with one T cell receptor (beta chain). Germline CDR1 DFQATT, CDR2 SNEGSKA (reference sequence). V shed 3 bases, J shed 2 bases, and the junction held 6 bases outside the gene matches. This CDR3 contains 16 residues. The source of the sample is a study of blood T cell repertoires in COVID-19. Clones were sequenced by immunoSEQ multiplex PCR, and TCRdb holds only the in-frame ones, with some missing. The sample has about 220,000 clones, 83% seen once. The source material was peripheral blood. J is TRBJ2-1 and V is TRBV20-1; 11 nucleotides line up with TRBD2. This receptor was obtained from a woman between 50 and 59 years old with acute or convalescent COVID-19. The CDR3: CSASNPTSGTYNEQFF. As DNA, the CDR3 is TGCAGTGCTAGTAATCCGACTAGCGGGACCTACAATGAGCAGTTCTTC.